What follows are 2 T cell receptor beta chains derived from one specimen sequenced in a study of CD8 T cells in Susac syndrome. Reverse transcription used roughly 0.45 to 1 ug RNA and random hexamers. Each CDR3 protein gets one entry after TCRdb re-called the immunoSEQ multiplex PCR reads with MiXCR. The sample yields about 150,000 distinct CDR3 sequences, roughly 95% seen once. The sample consisted of CD4+ T cells from PBMCs. The receptors here all came from a human donor with Susac syndrome.

The genes are TRBV2 and TRBJ1-4, with D maybe TRBD1 (6 bases). The length of the CDR3 is 13 residues. Germline CDR1 SNHLY, CDR2 FYNNEI. V lost 9 bases, J lost 7 bases, and 15 bases lay in between. This CDR3 reads CASDRTRGEKLFF. The CDR3 DNA reads as TGTGCCAGTGACAGGACACGGGGTGAAAAACTGTTTTTT.

The CDR3 region is CSVLGTGPGYTF. CDR3 in DNA: TGCAGCGTGCTCGGGACAGGGCCTGGCTACACCTTC. The chain uses TRBV29-1 and TRBJ1-2, with 9 nucleotides matching TRBD1. Unmatched junction bases numbered 6, after V lost 6 bases and J lost 7 bases. The germline CDR1 and CDR2 sequences are SQVTM and ANQGSEA. There are 12 residues in the CDR3.